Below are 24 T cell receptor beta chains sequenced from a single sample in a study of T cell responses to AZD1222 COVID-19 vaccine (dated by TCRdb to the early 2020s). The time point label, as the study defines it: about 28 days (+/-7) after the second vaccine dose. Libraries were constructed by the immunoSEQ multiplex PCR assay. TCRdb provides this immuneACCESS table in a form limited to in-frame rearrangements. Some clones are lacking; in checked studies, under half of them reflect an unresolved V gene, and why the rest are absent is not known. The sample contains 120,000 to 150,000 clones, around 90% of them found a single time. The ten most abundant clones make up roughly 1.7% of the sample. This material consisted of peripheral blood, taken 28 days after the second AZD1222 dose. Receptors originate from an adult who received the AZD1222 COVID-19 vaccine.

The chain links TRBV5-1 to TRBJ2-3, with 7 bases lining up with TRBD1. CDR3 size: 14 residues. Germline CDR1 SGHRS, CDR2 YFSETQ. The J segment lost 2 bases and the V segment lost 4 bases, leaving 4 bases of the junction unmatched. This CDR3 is CASSRDRFTDTQYF. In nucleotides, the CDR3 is TGCGCCAGCAGCCGGGACAGATTCACAGATACGCAGTATTTT.

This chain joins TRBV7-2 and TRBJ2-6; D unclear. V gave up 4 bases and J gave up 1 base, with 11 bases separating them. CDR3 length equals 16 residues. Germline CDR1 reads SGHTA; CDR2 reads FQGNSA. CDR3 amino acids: CASSYSRASGANVLTF. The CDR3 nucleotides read TGTGCCAGCAGCTACTCGAGAGCATCTGGGGCCAACGTCCTGACTTTC.

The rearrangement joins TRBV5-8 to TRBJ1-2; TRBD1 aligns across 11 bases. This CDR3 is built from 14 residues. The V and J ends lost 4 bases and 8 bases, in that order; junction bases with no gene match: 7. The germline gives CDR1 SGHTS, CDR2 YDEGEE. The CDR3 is CASSAPGQGVGYTF. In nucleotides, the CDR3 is TGTGCCAGCAGCGCACCGGGACAGGGGGTAGGCTACACCTTC.

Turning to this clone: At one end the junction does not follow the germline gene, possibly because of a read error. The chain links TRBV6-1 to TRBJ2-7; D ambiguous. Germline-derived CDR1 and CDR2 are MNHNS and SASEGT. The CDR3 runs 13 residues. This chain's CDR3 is CASSEALHYAGPF. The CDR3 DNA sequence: TGTGCCAGCAGTGAAGCGCTCCACTATGCCGGACCGTTC.

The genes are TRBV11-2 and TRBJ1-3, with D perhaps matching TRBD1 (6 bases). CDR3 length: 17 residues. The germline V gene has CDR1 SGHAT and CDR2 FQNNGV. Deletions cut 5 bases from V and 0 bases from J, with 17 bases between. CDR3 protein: CASSPPDRRNSGNTIYF. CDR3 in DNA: TGTGCCAGCAGCCCCCCAGACAGGAGAAACTCTGGAAACACCATATATTTT.

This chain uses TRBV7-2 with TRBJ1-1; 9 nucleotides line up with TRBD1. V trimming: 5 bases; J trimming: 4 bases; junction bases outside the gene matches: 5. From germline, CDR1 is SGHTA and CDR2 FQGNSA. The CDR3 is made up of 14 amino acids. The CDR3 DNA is TGTGCCAGCAGCCCCAAGACAGGGGGCACTGAAGCTTTCTTT. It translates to CASSPKTGGTEAFF.

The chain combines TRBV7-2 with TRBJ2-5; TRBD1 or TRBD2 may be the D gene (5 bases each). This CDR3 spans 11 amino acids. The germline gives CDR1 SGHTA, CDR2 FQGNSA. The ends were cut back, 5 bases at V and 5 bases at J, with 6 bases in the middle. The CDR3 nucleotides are TGTGCCAGCAGCGAGGGGGAGACCCAGTACTTC. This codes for CASSEGETQYF. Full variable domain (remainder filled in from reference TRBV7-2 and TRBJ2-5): GAGVSQSPSNKVTEKGKDVELRCDPISGHTALYWYRQSLGQGLEFLIYFQGNSAPDKSGLPSDRFSAERTGGSVSTLTIQRTQQEDSAVYLCASSEGETQYFGPGTRLLVL.

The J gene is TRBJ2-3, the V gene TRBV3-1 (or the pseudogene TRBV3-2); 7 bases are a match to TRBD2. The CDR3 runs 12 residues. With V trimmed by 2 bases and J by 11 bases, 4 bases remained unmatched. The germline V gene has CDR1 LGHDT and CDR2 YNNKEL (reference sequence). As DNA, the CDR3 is TGTGCCAGCAGCCAAACCGGGGGGAGGCAGTATTTT. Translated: CASSQTGGRQYF.

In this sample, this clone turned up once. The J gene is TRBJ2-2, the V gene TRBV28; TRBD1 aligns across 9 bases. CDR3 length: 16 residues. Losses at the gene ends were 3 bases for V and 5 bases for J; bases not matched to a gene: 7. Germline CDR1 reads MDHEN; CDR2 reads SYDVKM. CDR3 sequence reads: CASSLAGTGITGELFF. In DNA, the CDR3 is TGTGCCAGCAGTTTGGCCGGGACAGGGATTACCGGGGAGCTGTTTTTT.

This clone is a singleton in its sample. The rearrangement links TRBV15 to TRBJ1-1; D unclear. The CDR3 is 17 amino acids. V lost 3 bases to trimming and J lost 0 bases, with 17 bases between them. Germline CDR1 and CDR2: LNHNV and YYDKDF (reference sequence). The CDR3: CATSSSGLVFMNTEAFF. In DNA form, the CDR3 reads TGTGCCACCAGCAGCAGTGGCCTAGTTTTCATGAACACTGAAGCTTTCTTT.

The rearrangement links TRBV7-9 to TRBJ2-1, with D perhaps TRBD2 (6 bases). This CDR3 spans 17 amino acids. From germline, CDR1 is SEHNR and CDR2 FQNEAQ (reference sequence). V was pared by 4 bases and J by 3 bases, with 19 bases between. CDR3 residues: CASSSMGSRGLYNEQFF. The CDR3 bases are TGTGCCAGCAGCTCGATGGGTTCGCGGGGACTCTACAATGAGCAGTTCTTC.

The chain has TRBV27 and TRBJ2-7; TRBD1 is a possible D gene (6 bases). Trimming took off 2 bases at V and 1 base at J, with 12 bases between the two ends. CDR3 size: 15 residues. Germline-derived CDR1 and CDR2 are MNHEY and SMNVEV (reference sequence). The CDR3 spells CASSLGPDSSYEQYF. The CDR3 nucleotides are TGTGCCAGCAGTTTAGGCCCGGACAGTTCCTACGAGCAGTACTTC.

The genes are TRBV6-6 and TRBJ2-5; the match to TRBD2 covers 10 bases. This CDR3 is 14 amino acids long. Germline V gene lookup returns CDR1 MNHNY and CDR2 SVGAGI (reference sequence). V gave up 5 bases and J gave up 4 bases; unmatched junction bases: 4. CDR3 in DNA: TGTGCCAGCAGTCCTATAGCGGGGGGAGAGACCCAGTACTTC. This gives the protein CASSPIAGGETQYF.

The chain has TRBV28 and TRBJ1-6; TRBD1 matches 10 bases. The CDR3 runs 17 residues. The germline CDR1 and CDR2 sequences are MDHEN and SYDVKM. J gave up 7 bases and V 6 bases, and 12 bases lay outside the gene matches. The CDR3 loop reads CASRIDVGQGDNSPLHF. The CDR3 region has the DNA TGTGCCAGCAGGATTGATGTTGGACAGGGGGACAATTCACCCCTCCACTTT.

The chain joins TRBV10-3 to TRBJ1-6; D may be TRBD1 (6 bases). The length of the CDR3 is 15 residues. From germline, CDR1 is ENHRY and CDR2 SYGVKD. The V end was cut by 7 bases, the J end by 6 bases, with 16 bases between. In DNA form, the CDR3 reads TGTGCCATCATGGAGGGAGGACAGACTAATTCACCCCTCCACTTT. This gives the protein CAIMEGGQTNSPLHF.

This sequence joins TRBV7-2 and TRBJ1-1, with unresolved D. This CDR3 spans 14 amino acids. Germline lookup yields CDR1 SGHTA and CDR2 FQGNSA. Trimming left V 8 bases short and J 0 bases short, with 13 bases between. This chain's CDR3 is CASHRAGVNTEAFF. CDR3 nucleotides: TGTGCCAGCCACCGTGCAGGTGTGAACACTGAAGCTTTCTTT.

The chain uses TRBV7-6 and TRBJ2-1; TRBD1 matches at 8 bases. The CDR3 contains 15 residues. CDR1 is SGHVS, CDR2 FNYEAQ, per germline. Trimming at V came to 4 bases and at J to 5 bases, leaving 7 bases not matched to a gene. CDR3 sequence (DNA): TGTGCCAGCAGCTCCCGACAGGGGACCCACAATGAGCAGTTCTTC. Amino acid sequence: CASSSRQGTHNEQFF.

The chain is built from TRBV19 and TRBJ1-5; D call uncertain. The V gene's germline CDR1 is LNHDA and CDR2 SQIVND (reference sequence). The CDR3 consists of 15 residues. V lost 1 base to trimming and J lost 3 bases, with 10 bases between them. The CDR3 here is CASSIGSEDNQPQHF. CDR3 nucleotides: TGTGCCAGTAGTATAGGCTCAGAGGACAATCAGCCCCAGCATTTT.

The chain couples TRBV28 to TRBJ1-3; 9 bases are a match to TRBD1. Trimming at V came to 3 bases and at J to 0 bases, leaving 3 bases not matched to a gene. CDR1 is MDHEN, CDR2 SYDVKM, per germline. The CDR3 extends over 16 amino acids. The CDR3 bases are TGTGCCAGCAGTTTTGGGACAGGGAGCTCTGGAAACACCATATATTTT. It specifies CASSFGTGSSGNTIYF. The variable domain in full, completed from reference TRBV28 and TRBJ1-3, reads DVKVTQSSRYLVKRTGEKVFLECVQDMDHENMFWYRQDPGLGLRLIYFSYDVKMKEKGDIPEGYSVSREKKERFSLILESASTNQTSMYLCASSFGTGSSGNTIYFGEGSWLTVV.

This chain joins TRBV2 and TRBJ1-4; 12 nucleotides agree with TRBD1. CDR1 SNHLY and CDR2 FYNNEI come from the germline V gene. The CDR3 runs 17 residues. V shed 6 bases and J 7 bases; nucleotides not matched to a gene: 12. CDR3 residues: CASRTGTGGTSGEKLFF. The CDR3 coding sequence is TGTGCCAGCAGAACCGGGACAGGGGGCACGTCGGGTGAAAAACTGTTTTTT.

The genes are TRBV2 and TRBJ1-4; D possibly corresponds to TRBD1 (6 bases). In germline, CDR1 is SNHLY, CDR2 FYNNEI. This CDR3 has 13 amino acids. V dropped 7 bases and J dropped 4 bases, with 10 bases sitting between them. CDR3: CASTGRGNEKLFF. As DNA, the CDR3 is TGTGCCAGCACGGGCAGGGGTAATGAAAAACTGTTTTTT.

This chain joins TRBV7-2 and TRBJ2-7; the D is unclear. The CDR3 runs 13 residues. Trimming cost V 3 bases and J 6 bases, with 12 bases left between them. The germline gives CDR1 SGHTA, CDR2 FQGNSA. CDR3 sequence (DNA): TGTGCCAGCAGCTTCGGGTCCGGCTCCGAGCAGTACGTC. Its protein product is CASSFGSGSEQYV.

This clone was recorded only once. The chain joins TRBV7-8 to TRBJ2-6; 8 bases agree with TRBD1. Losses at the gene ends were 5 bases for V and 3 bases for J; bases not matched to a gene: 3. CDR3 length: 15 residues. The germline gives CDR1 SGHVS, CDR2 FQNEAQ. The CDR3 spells CASSPGGFGANVLTF. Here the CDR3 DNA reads TGTGCCAGCAGCCCAGGGGGCTTTGGGGCCAACGTCCTGACTTTC. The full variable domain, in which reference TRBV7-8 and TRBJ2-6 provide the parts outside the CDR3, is GAGVSQSPRYKVAKRGQDVALRCDPISGHVSLFWYQQALGQGPEFLTYFQNEAQLDKSGLPSDRFFAERPEGSVSTLKIQRTQQEDSAVYLCASSPGGFGANVLTFGAGSRLTVL.

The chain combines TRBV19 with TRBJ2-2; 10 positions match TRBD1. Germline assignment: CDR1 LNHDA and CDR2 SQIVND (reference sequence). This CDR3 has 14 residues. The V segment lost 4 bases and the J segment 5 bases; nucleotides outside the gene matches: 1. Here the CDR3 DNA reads TGTGCCAGTAGTACGGACAGGGGGACCGGGGAGCTGTTTTTT. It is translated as CASSTDRGTGELFF.